This TCR beta chain was retrieved from a study of blood T cell repertoires in COVID-19. Study in general: Sources were T cells, B-cell-depleted T cells, or PBMCs; the material itself was cDNA or gDNA.

Participant ages covered roughly 18 to 89 years across 20 to 25 US areas. Researchers sorted participants into cohorts using their self-reported clinical history. In the authors' workflow: Reference gene primer amplification yielded estimated nucleated cell counts. Data came from immunoSEQ multiplex PCR; TCRdb stores just in-frame clones and leaves some out. Clonal size and the V and J genes are those of that table, whereas D and trimming came from the DNA. The sample gives 250,000 to 300,000 clones, 91% of which show up once; 1.2% is in the top ten. CDR1 is SGHAT and CDR2 is FQNNGV in the germline V gene. This CDR3 is built from 13 residues. V was trimmed by 5 bases and J by 3 bases, leaving 9 bases between them.

This chain joins TRBV11-2 and TRBJ2-3, with D unresolved. The sequencing input was PBMCs or T cells enriched from blood (not recorded which). The sequence came from a human donor in a cohort exposed to, infected with or recovered from COVID-19 (not recorded which). The donor label of this sample is uncertain. The CDR3 DNA is TGTGCCAGCAGCCCCGGGTTGACAGATACGCAGTATTTT. Protein product: CASSPGLTDTQYF.